The rows below give T cell receptor beta chains drawn from one sample of a study of T cell changes during pregnancy in multiple sclerosis. The data were produced by immunoSEQ multiplex PCR, yet TCRdb's version contains in-frame clones alone and is incomplete. In the table there are about 57,000 clones, around 94% of which are singletons. The starting material was CD4+ T cells from peripheral blood mononuclear cells, obtained in the third trimester of pregnancy. These TCRs come from a female donor with multiple sclerosis, enrolled in a pregnancy study. CDR3s include the opening cysteine and the closing phenylalanine or tryptophan. Fields, in order: clone size, D gene, V gene, J gene, CDR3 protein, CDR3 DNA. D genes are given only for firm matches. Part of the rows lack a size; the others show once, few, many or a class for expanded clones.

.	.	TRBV6-1	TRBJ1-1	CASRGAPVEAFF	TGTGCCAGCAGGGGGGCGCCGGTTGAAGCTTTCTTT
.	TRBD1	TRBV6-5	TRBJ1-2	CASRQGAIGYTF	TGTGCCAGCAGGCAGGGGGCTATAGGCTACACCTTC
once	.	TRBV7-2	TRBJ1-2	CASSLGGRGYGYTF	TGTGCCAGCAGCTTAGGAGGGAGGGGCTATGGCTACACCTTC
.	.	TRBV6-6	TRBJ2-7	CASTLTGYYEQYF	TGTGCCAGCACGTTGACAGGATACTACGAGCAGTACTTC
.	TRBD1	TRBV30	TRBJ1-2	CAWRPDRGYGYTF	TGTGCCTGGAGGCCAGACAGGGGCTATGGCTACACCTTC
.	TRBD1	TRBV2	TRBJ1-2	CASSGTGSYYGYTF	TGTGCCAGCAGTGGGACAGGATCCTACTATGGCTACACCTTC
.	.	TRBV20-1	TRBJ2-5	CSAKAGETQYF	TGCAGTGCTAAGGCGGGAGAGACCCAGTACTTC
.	TRBD1	TRBV18	TRBJ2-6	CASSPDRVGANVLTF	TGTGCCAGCTCACCCGACAGGGTTGGGGCCAACGTCCTGACTTTC
.	.	TRBV7-2	TRBJ1-2	CASSLDPTPPYGYTF	TGTGCCAGCAGCTTAGACCCTACGCCTCCCTATGGCTACACCTTC
.	.	TRBV10-2	TRBJ2-1	CASTPVGRGASSYNEQFF	TGCGCCAGCACCCCCGTGGGACGGGGGGCCTCCTCCTACAATGAGCAGTTCTTC
.	TRBD1	TRBV6-5	TRBJ1-5	CASSHRGRGGVPQHF	TGTGCCAGCAGTCACAGGGGGCGCGGGGGTGTCCCCCAGCATTTT
.	.	TRBV13	TRBJ1-2	CASSHSGTPYGYTF	TGTGCCAGCAGCCACTCCGGGACTCCCTATGGCTACACCTTC
.	TRBD2	TRBV19	TRBJ2-4	CASRPGGGKNIQYF	TGTGCCAGTCGCCCGGGGGGGGGCAAAAACATTCAGTACTTC
once	.	TRBV5-1	TRBJ2-5	CASSLVARGGETQYF	TGCGCCAGCAGCTTGGTGGCTAGAGGGGGAGAGACCCAGTACTTC
.	.	TRBV30	TRBJ2-7	CAWRGATYEQYF	TGTGCCTGGAGGGGGGCCACCTACGAGCAGTACTTC
.	.	TRBV10-2	TRBJ1-1	CASSENSGTWGTEAFF	TGCGCCAGCAGTGAGAATTCCGGGACTTGGGGCACTGAAGCTTTCTTT
.	TRBD1	TRBV29-1	TRBJ2-5	CSVLTGEETQYF	TGCAGCGTTCTTACAGGGGAAGAGACCCAGTACTTC
.	.	TRBV6-1	TRBJ1-2	CASSEVRRNYGYTF	TGTGCCAGCAGTGAAGTCCGTCGGAACTATGGCTACACCTTC
.	TRBD1	TRBV29-1	TRBJ1-1	CSVEGQPNTEAFF	TGCAGCGTTGAGGGACAGCCCAACACTGAAGCTTTCTTT
.	TRBD2	TRBV7-2	TRBJ2-7	CASSLSGGGIYEQYF	TGTGCCAGCAGCCTTAGCGGGGGGGGGATCTACGAGCAGTACTTC
.	.	TRBV4-2	TRBJ2-3	CASSQDRGGSSTDTQYF	TGTGCCAGCAGCCAAGATCGAGGAGGGTCTAGCACAGATACGCAGTATTTT
.	.	TRBV6-5	TRBJ2-3	CASSLLGLSSTDTQYF	TGTGCCAGCAGTTTGCTCGGACTGTCTAGCACAGATACGCAGTATTTT
once	.	TRBV7-2	TRBJ1-1	CASSLAGVNTEAFF	TGTGCCAGCAGCCTGGCGGGGGTGAACACTGAAGCTTTCTTT
.	TRBD2	TRBV11-2	TRBJ2-7	CASSFGGSLYEQYF	TGTGCCAGCAGCTTCGGGGGGTCTCTCTACGAGCAGTACTTC
.	.	TRBV30	TRBJ1-2	CAWSLPERGGYTF	TGTGCCTGGAGTCTCCCGGAGCGGGGTGGCTACACCTTC
.	.	TRBV19	TRBJ2-1	CASNPGRNNEQFF	TGTGCCAGTAACCCCGGGAGAAACAATGAGCAGTTCTTC
.	.	TRBV18	TRBJ1-4	CASSPPRQDEKLFF	TGTGCCAGCTCACCGCCTCGACAGGACGAAAAACTGTTTTTT
.	.	TRBV30	TRBJ1-1	CAWSVSGSTEAFF	TGTGCCTGGAGTGTTTCGGGGTCCACTGAAGCTTTCTTT
.	.	TRBV28	TRBJ2-5	CASSPWEARVKETQYF	TGTGCCAGCAGCCCGTGGGAGGCCAGAGTAAAAGAGACCCAGTACTTC
.	TRBD1	TRBV9	TRBJ1-6	CASSVADRANSPLHF	TGTGCCAGCAGCGTAGCCGACAGGGCAAATTCACCCCTCCACTTT
.	.	TRBV6-5	TRBJ2-7	CASSPAGIMNYEQYF	TGTGCCAGCAGCCCCGCAGGGATCATGAACTACGAGCAGTACTTC
.	.	TRBV7-2	TRBJ2-3	CASSPPRGPTQYF	TGTGCCAGCAGCCCCCCCAGGGGTCCAACGCAGTATTTT
.	TRBD2	TRBV6-5	TRBJ2-1	CASSPGLAGINEQFF	TGTGCCAGCAGTCCGGGACTAGCGGGAATCAATGAGCAGTTCTTC
.	.	TRBV2	TRBJ2-5	CASKDTYQETQYF	TGTGCCAGCAAGGACACGTACCAAGAGACCCAGTACTTC
.	.	TRBV19	TRBJ1-1	CASTYRDANTEAFF	TGTGCCAGTACCTACAGGGACGCGAACACTGAAGCTTTCTTT
few	TRBD1	TRBV19	TRBJ1-6	CASSPETGGVSPLHF	TGTGCCAGTAGTCCCGAAACAGGGGGCGTCTCACCCCTCCACTTT
.	.	TRBV29-1	TRBJ2-7	CSVAKSYEQYF	TGCAGCGTGGCCAAGTCCTACGAGCAGTACTTC
.	.	TRBV4-3	TRBJ1-1	CASSQNPRGEGEAFF	TGCGCCAGCAGCCAAAACCCGCGCGGGGAGGGTGAAGCTTTCTTT
.	TRBD2	TRBV19	TRBJ2-3	CASSTERGTTQYF	TGTGCCAGTAGTACCGAGCGGGGCACGACGCAGTATTTT
.	.	TRBV29-1	TRBJ2-1	CSGERGTVSAQQFF	TGCAGCGGTGAAAGGGGGACGGTTAGCGCCCAGCAGTTCTTC
.	.	TRBV7-6	TRBJ1-2	CASSLRAGQSGYTF	TGTGCCAGCAGCTTAAGAGCAGGGCAAAGTGGCTACACCTTC
.	TRBD1	TRBV4-3	TRBJ1-5	CASSQGAQGAGQPQHF	TGCGCCAGCAGCCAAGGCGCACAGGGGGCAGGTCAGCCCCAGCATTTT
.	TRBD2	TRBV7-2	TRBJ2-3	CASSFPSGGLFSDTQYF	TGTGCCAGCAGCTTTCCTAGCGGGGGCCTGTTTTCAGATACGCAGTATTTT
once	.	TRBV14	TRBJ2-5	CASSQIEGWRETQYF	TGTGCCAGCAGCCAAATCGAGGGATGGAGGGAGACCCAGTACTTC
.	.	TRBV6-4	TRBJ1-1	CASSYRGGTEAFF	TGTGCCAGCAGTTATAGGGGTGGAACTGAAGCTTTCTTT
.	TRBD1	TRBV19	TRBJ1-6	CASSTPQGVASPLHF	TGTGCCAGTAGTACCCCACAGGGGGTTGCTTCACCCCTCCACTTT
.	.	TRBV5-1	TRBJ1-1	CASSLVGGDTEAFF	TGCGCCAGCAGCTTGGTTGGGGGGGACACTGAAGCTTTCTTT
.	TRBD2	TRBV5-1	TRBJ2-1	CASSFLSGGNEQFF	TGCGCCAGCAGCTTTCTCAGCGGGGGAAATGAGCAGTTCTTC
.	.	TRBV19	TRBJ1-2	CASSIPPFGGVGYTF	TGTGCCAGTAGTATACCCCCATTTGGGGGCGTTGGCTACACCTTC
.	TRBD1	TRBV5-6	TRBJ1-1	CASSRDRGTEAFF	TGTGCCAGCAGCCGGGACAGGGGGACTGAAGCTTTCTTT
.	TRBD2	TRBV18	TRBJ2-1	CASSQRSGGALDEQFF	TGTGCCAGCTCACAACGTAGCGGGGGGGCCTTGGATGAGCAGTTCTTC
.	.	TRBV9	TRBJ2-3	CASSPNEADTQYF	TGTGCCAGCAGCCCCAACGAGGCAGATACGCAGTATTTT
.	.	TRBV6-5	TRBJ1-5	CASSPDRSNQPQHF	TGTGCCAGCAGCCCTGATCGGAGCAATCAGCCCCAGCATTTT
.	.	TRBV27	TRBJ1-2	CASNPLGAGLVYGYTF	TGTGCCAGCAATCCCCTTGGGGCAGGGCTGGTCTATGGCTACACCTTC
.	.	TRBV6-5	TRBJ1-5	CASSYSINQPQHF	TGTGCCAGCAGTTACTCTATAAATCAGCCCCAGCATTTT